These 12 T cell receptor beta chains were all obtained from the same sample, sequenced in a study of blood T cell repertoires in COVID-19. Produced via immunoSEQ multiplex PCR; TCRdb's table is partial and in-frame only. Among 110,000 to 150,000 clones, roughly 78% were seen once, and the ten largest hold 5% to 7%. The sample consisted of PBMCs or T cells enriched from blood (not recorded which). The receptor set was obtained from a woman between 45 and 65 years old who had recovered from COVID-19.

CDR3 in amino acids: CASSDRTGNTIYF. In DNA form, the CDR3 reads TGTGCCAGTAGTGACAGGACTGGAAACACCATATATTTT. The chain employs TRBV19 and TRBJ1-3; D perhaps matches TRBD1 (6 bases). The V gene lost 5 bases and the J gene lost 2 bases, with 7 bases spanning the gap. This CDR3 has 13 residues. Germline V lookup: CDR1 LNHDA, CDR2 SQIVND (reference sequence).

This chain links TRBV5-5 with TRBJ2-7, with 7 bases lining up with TRBD1. The CDR3 runs to 13 residues. Looked up from germline, CDR1 is SGHKS and CDR2 is YYEKEE (reference sequence). The J segment lost 6 bases and the V segment lost 2 bases, leaving 5 bases of the junction unmatched. CDR3 sequence: CASSLEGAVEQYV. CDR3 sequence (DNA): TGTGCCAGCAGCTTAGAGGGGGCGGTCGAGCAGTACGTC.

The gene calls are TRBV18 and TRBJ2-7, with D perhaps matching TRBD2 (6 bases). The germline V gene has CDR1 KGHSH and CDR2 LQKENI. The CDR3 is 14 amino acids. V shed 2 bases and J shed 1 base, with 9 bases lying between them. The CDR3 DNA follows: TGTGCCAGCTCACCAAGGCGGGGATCCTACGAGCAGTACTTC. This codes for CASSPRRGSYEQYF.

V usage is TRBV7-9 and J usage is TRBJ2-7; D possibly corresponds to TRBD1 (6 bases). This CDR3 spans 17 amino acids. Trimming removed 5 bases from V and 0 bases from J, with 20 bases in between. In germline, CDR1 is SEHNR, CDR2 FQNEAQ (reference sequence). CDR3 residues: CASSEEGWGHHSYEQYF. The DNA of the CDR3 is TGTGCCAGCAGCGAAGAGGGTTGGGGACACCACTCCTACGAGCAGTACTTC.

This clone rates as medium-sized. Different DNA sequences within this sample yield the same CDR3. This sequence joins TRBV11-2 and TRBJ1-1; D is ambiguous. The germline V and J ends were trimmed by 3 bases and 4 bases, with 6 bases remaining between them. The CDR3 loop spans 12 amino acids. Germline loops: CDR1 SGHAT, CDR2 FQNNGV. Written as DNA, the CDR3 is TGTGCCAGCAGCTTGCGGGGCACTGAAGCTTTCTTT. Amino acid sequence: CASSLRGTEAFF.

The CDR3 region has the DNA TGTGCCAGCAGCAAGGGACAGGGCTCTGGGGCCAACGTCCTGACTTTC. This codes for CASSKGQGSGANVLTF. The chain joins TRBV7-8 to TRBJ2-6; 9 bases line up with TRBD1. Germline loops: CDR1 SGHVS, CDR2 FQNEAQ. V was clipped by 5 bases and J by 0 bases; unmatched bases: 2. The CDR3 is 16 amino acids.

The rearrangement joins TRBV7-9 to TRBJ2-7; 10 bases fit TRBD1. V lost 5 bases, J lost 2 bases, and 6 bases stayed unmatched. The CDR3 extends over 15 amino acids. The germline CDR1 and CDR2 sequences are SEHNR and FQNEAQ (reference sequence). CDR3 DNA sequence: TGTGCCAGCAGCGGTCGGGACAGGGGAGCCTACGAGCAGTACTTC. This codes for CASSGRDRGAYEQYF.

The gene calls are TRBV2 and TRBJ1-3; tentative D call: TRBD1 (5 bases). Germline CDR1 is SNHLY and CDR2 is FYNNEI. V lost 6 bases to trimming and J lost 6 bases, with 24 bases between them. The CDR3 is 17 amino acids. CDR3 residues: CASSGLWSDTSLNTIYF. In DNA form, the CDR3 reads TGTGCCAGCAGCGGGTTATGGTCGGACACGAGCTTAAACACCATATATTTT.

This chain links TRBV5-1 with TRBJ2-3; perhaps TRBD1 as D (5 bases). Per the germline V gene, CDR1 is SGHRS and CDR2 is YFSETQ. The CDR3 loop spans 14 amino acids. Trimming took off 0 bases at V and 5 bases at J, with 10 bases between the two ends. The CDR3 sequence is CASSLGQSVDTQYF. Written as DNA, the CDR3 is TGCGCCAGCAGCTTGGGACAGTCCGTAGATACGCAGTATTTT. Together with reference TRBV5-1 and TRBJ2-3, the CDR3 gives the full variable domain: KAGVTQTPRYLIKTRGQQVTLSCSPISGHRSVSWYQQTPGQGLQFLFEYFSETQRNKGNFPGRFSGRQFSNSRSEMNVSTLELGDSALYLCASSLGQSVDTQYFGPGTRLTVL.

The V gene is TRBV20-1, the J gene TRBJ1-1; the D gene is possibly TRBD1 (5 bases). V was clipped by 3 bases and J by 4 bases, with 15 bases between them. CDR1 is DFQATT and CDR2 is SNEGSKA in the germline V gene (reference sequence). The CDR3 has 14 amino acids. Here the CDR3 DNA reads TGCAGTGCTAGTAGATGGACTAGGGGCACTGAAGCTTTCTTT. This sequence encodes CSASRWTRGTEAFF.

Concerning this clone: This same CDR3 is encoded by further DNA sequences in the sample. The V call is TRBV18, the J call TRBJ1-4; D remains unclear. CDR1 is KGHSH, CDR2 LQKENI, per germline. The V gene lost 6 bases and the J gene lost 7 bases, with 18 bases spanning the gap. The CDR3 totals 15 residues. Here the CDR3 reads CASSPRADRGEKLFF. The CDR3 DNA follows: TGTGCCAGCTCGCCTAGGGCGGACCGGGGTGAAAAACTGTTTTTT.

The chain links TRBV5-1 to TRBJ2-6; no firm D call. CDR1 and CDR2 (germline): SGHRS, YFSETQ. This CDR3 has 12 residues. Trimming removed 0 bases at V and 12 bases at J, with 7 bases between. This CDR3 reads CASSLGGRVLTF. The CDR3 DNA follows: TGCGCCAGCAGCTTGGGAGGTCGCGTCCTGACTTTC.